Below, 22 T cell receptor beta chains from the same sample are listed, as sequenced in a study of identifying expanded T cells in peripheral blood. Only in-frame clones appear in the TCRdb table, and some are missing; sequencing was by immunoSEQ multiplex PCR. Here the sample spans 70,000 to 95,000 clones, approximately 90% being singletons. Material for sequencing was blood. All receptors derive from a person between 18 and 70 years old in good health.

The V call is TRBV5-1, the J call TRBJ2-7, with a weak D call TRBD2 (7 bases). CDR1 and CDR2 (germline): SGHRS, YFSETQ. This CDR3 is 14 amino acids long. V lost 2 bases and J 3 bases, leaving 12 bases between the germline ends. The CDR3 region is CASSFGGPVYEQYF. The CDR3 nucleotides read TGCGCCAGCAGCTTCGGGGGGCCGGTCTACGAGCAGTACTTC.

This chain joins TRBV5-1 and TRBJ1-1; D perhaps matches TRBD1 (6 bases). The V end lost 2 bases, the J end lost 6 bases, and 26 bases lay between the germline ends. CDR1 is SGHRS and CDR2 is YFSETQ in the germline V gene. The CDR3 covers 18 residues. Here the CDR3 DNA reads TGCGCCAGCAGCTTTTCCACTCCGTCTCAGGGGATAGGCGCTGAAGCTTTCTTT. Translating it yields CASSFSTPSQGIGAEAFF.

In this sample, this clone turned up many times. The chain uses TRBV27 and TRBJ2-7; D possibly corresponds to TRBD1 (5 bases). The germline V gene encodes CDR1 MNHEY and CDR2 SMNVEV (reference sequence). V was cut by 3 bases and J by 1 base, with 10 bases left in between. This CDR3 contains 14 residues. CDR3: CASSFSDSSYEQYF. Written as DNA, the CDR3 is TGTGCCAGCAGTTTCTCTGACAGTTCCTACGAGCAGTACTTC.

V usage is TRBV2 and J usage is TRBJ2-3; TRBD1 might be the D (6 bases). CDR1 is SNHLY and CDR2 is FYNNEI in the germline V gene. The CDR3 length is 15 residues. Trimming removed 10 bases from V and 0 bases from J, with 17 bases in between. The DNA of the CDR3 is TGTGCCACCCTAAGAGGGGGATATAGCACAGATACGCAGTATTTT. Amino acids: CATLRGGYSTDTQYF. The variable domain in full, with the rest retrieved from reference TRBV2 and TRBJ2-3, is EPEVTQTPSHQVTQMGQEVILRCVPISNHLYFYWYRQILGQKVEFLVSFYNNEISEKSEIFDDQFSVERPDGSNFTLKIRSTKLEDSAMYFCATLRGGYSTDTQYFGPGTRLTVL.

The rearrangement joins TRBV30 to TRBJ1-5; weak D call: TRBD1 (6 bases). Per the germline V gene, CDR1 is GTSNPN and CDR2 is SVGIG (reference sequence). V lost 0 bases and J lost 4, with 13 bases in between. CDR3 length: 15 residues. The CDR3 DNA is TGTGCCTGGAGTGTAGAGGGGGGAGGAAATCAGCCCCAGCATTTT. It yields the protein CAWSVEGGGNQPQHF.

The chain uses TRBV9 and TRBJ2-1, with 7 bases matching TRBD2. The CDR3 totals 17 residues. Germline-derived CDR1 and CDR2 are SGDLS and YYNGEE. The junction had 11 bases not matched to a gene; V was cut back by 1 base and J by 4 bases. CDR3: CASSVSSSSGVYNEQFF. CDR3 coding DNA: TGTGCCAGCAGCGTAAGTTCTTCTAGCGGTGTATACAATGAGCAGTTCTTC.

This clone was recorded only once. The J gene is TRBJ1-1, the V gene TRBV14, with D unclear. The V end lost 4 bases, the J end lost 4 bases, and 13 bases lay between the germline ends. The germline V gene has CDR1 SGHDN and CDR2 FVKESK. The CDR3 consists of 14 residues. CDR3 sequence: CASSPGGRGTEAFF. CDR3 DNA sequence: TGTGCCAGCAGCCCCGGCGGTCGGGGCACTGAAGCTTTCTTT.

This clone has a handful of counts. The chain couples TRBV10-3 to TRBJ1-4, with TRBD1 matching 9 bases. The CDR3 consists of 16 residues. V shed 6 bases, J shed 8 bases, and the junction held 13 bases outside the gene matches. Germline V gene sequence: CDR1 ENHRY, CDR2 SYGVKD. The CDR3 bases are TGTGCCATCAGAGGGGCTGCACAGGGGGCAGGAGAAAAACTGTTTTTT. It yields the protein CAIRGAAQGAGEKLFF.

The chain has TRBV4-1 and TRBJ2-5, with D possibly TRBD1 on 6 matching bases. CDR3 length: 14 amino acids. Germline V gene lookup returns CDR1 MGHRA and CDR2 YSYEKL. V was shortened by 0 bases and J by 7 bases, with 12 bases between the two germline ends. The CDR3 loop is CASSQDGGRVTQYF. The CDR3 region has the DNA TGCGCCAGCAGCCAAGATGGGGGCCGGGTGACCCAGTACTTC.

This chain links TRBV10-1 with TRBJ2-2, with D possibly being TRBD1 (6 bases). V dropped 6 bases and J dropped 6 bases, with 8 bases sitting between them. Germline lookup yields CDR1 WNHNN and CDR2 SYGVQD (reference sequence). The CDR3 extends over 12 amino acids. For the CDR3, the DNA is TGCGCCAGCAGCACAGGGCCCGGGGAGCTGTTTTTT. This codes for CASSTGPGELFF.

The chain recombines TRBV2 with TRBJ2-1; TRBD2 matches 7 bases. V lost 8 bases to trimming and J lost 9 bases; unmatched junction nucleotides: 10. The CDR3 is made up of 13 amino acids. Looked up from germline, CDR1 is SNHLY and CDR2 is FYNNEI. This CDR3 reads CASGVLAAPEQFF. The CDR3 nucleotides are TGTGCCAGCGGGGTGCTAGCGGCCCCTGAGCAGTTCTTC. Complete variable domain (other parts from reference TRBV2 and TRBJ2-1): EPEVTQTPSHQVTQMGQEVILRCVPISNHLYFYWYRQILGQKVEFLVSFYNNEISEKSEIFDDQFSVERPDGSNFTLKIRSTKLEDSAMYFCASGVLAAPEQFFGPGTRLTVL.

This chain uses TRBV19 with TRBJ1-1, with D tentatively TRBD1 (6 bases). Trimming left V 7 bases short and J 4 bases short, with 22 bases between. Germline CDR1 and CDR2: LNHDA and SQIVND (reference sequence). There are 16 residues in the CDR3. CDR3 residues: CASIRSGNDRSTEAFF. CDR3 coding DNA: TGTGCCAGTATTCGAAGCGGCAACGACAGGAGCACTGAAGCTTTCTTT.

The V and J genes are TRBV7-3 and TRBJ2-1; D gene ambiguous. Trimming removed 4 bases from V and 5 bases from J, with 9 bases in between. CDR1 SGHTA and CDR2 FQGTGA come from the germline V gene. This CDR3 contains 13 residues. CDR3 nucleotides: TGTGCCAGCAGCTGGGCGGCTGACAATGAGCAGTTCTTC. Translation: CASSWAADNEQFF.

The chain is built from TRBV5-1 and TRBJ1-1; TRBD1 agrees at 8 bases. The CDR3 runs to 14 residues. V was pared by 1 base and J by 1 base, with 0 bases of the junction left unmatched. Germline-derived CDR1 and CDR2 are SGHRS and YFSETQ. CDR3 protein: CASSLQGANTEAFF. For the CDR3, the DNA is TGCGCCAGCAGCTTGCAGGGGGCGAACACTGAAGCTTTCTTT.

The chain is built from TRBV5-6 and TRBJ1-2; D might be TRBD1 (5 bases). The CDR3 has 14 amino acids. The germline V gene has CDR1 SGHDT and CDR2 YYEEEE. With 3 bases removed from V and 4 bases from J, the gap between germline ends came to 13 bases. The CDR3 loop reads CASSWPPGGYGYTF. CDR3 in DNA: TGTGCCAGCAGCTGGCCACCCGGGGGCTATGGCTACACCTTC.

This clone has a single count. The CDR3 protein is CASSRREMNTEAFF. For the CDR3, the DNA is TGTGCCAGCAGCCGCAGGGAGATGAACACTGAAGCTTTCTTT. This chain uses TRBV7-9 with TRBJ1-1; maybe TRBD1 (5 bases). The V and J ends lost 5 bases and 0 bases respectively, with 10 bases between them. The CDR3 has 14 residues. Germline assignment: CDR1 SEHNR and CDR2 FQNEAQ (reference sequence).

The chain links TRBV9 to TRBJ2-1; TRBD2 aligns across 9 bases. J lost 2 bases, V lost 2 bases, and 2 bases had no gene match. The CDR3 is 15 residues long. The germline V gene encodes CDR1 SGDLS and CDR2 YYNGEE. The CDR3 DNA reads as TGTGCCAGCAGCGTTAGCGGGGGAACCTACAATGAGCAGTTCTTC. Encoded protein: CASSVSGGTYNEQFF.

The V and J genes are TRBV7-8 and TRBJ1-1; D is ambiguous. The CDR3 is 14 amino acids. V dropped 0 bases and J dropped 3 bases, with 8 bases sitting between them. Looked up from germline, CDR1 is SGHVS and CDR2 is FQNEAQ. The CDR3 nucleotides are TGTGCCAGCAGCTTAGCGGGAGATTACACTGAAGCTTTCTTT. Translating it yields CASSLAGDYTEAFF.

The rearrangement joins TRBV9 to TRBJ1-1; D not certain. CDR1 and CDR2 (germline): SGDLS, YYNGEE. This CDR3 is built from 15 residues. The V gene lost 0 bases and the J gene lost 4 bases, with 13 bases spanning the gap. The CDR3 is CASSVDPSMSTEAFF. CDR3 DNA: TGTGCCAGCAGCGTAGACCCATCAATGAGCACTGAAGCTTTCTTT.

This clone showed up just once. The CDR3 DNA sequence: TGTGCCAGCAGGGACCGACAGAACACTGAAGCTTTCTTT. Protein: CASRDRQNTEAFF. The chain carries TRBV6-1 and TRBJ1-1; D is uncertain. Trimming left V 6 bases short and J 1 base short, with 9 bases between. The CDR3 has 13 residues. The V gene's germline CDR1 is MNHNS and CDR2 SASEGT.

With regard to this clone: The same CDR3 is also encoded by other DNA sequences in this sample. The V gene is TRBV5-6, the J gene TRBJ2-5; no clear D. Germline CDR1 SGHDT, CDR2 YYEEEE. CDR3 length: 12 residues. Trimming took 0 bases from V and 2 from J, leaving 2 bases between them. The CDR3 DNA sequence: TGTGCCAGCAGCTTGGATCAAGAGACCCAGTACTTC. It is translated as CASSLDQETQYF.

This clone was found once. The rearrangement links TRBV27 to TRBJ2-7; 7 bases match TRBD1. The CDR3 is 17 residues long. Unmatched junction bases numbered 12, after V lost 2 bases and J lost 2 bases. Germline assignment: CDR1 MNHEY and CDR2 SMNVEV (reference sequence). For the CDR3, the DNA is TGTGCCAGCAGTTTAAAGGGGGCCGGACAGGTTACCTACGAGCAGTACTTC. This translates into CASSLKGAGQVTYEQYF.